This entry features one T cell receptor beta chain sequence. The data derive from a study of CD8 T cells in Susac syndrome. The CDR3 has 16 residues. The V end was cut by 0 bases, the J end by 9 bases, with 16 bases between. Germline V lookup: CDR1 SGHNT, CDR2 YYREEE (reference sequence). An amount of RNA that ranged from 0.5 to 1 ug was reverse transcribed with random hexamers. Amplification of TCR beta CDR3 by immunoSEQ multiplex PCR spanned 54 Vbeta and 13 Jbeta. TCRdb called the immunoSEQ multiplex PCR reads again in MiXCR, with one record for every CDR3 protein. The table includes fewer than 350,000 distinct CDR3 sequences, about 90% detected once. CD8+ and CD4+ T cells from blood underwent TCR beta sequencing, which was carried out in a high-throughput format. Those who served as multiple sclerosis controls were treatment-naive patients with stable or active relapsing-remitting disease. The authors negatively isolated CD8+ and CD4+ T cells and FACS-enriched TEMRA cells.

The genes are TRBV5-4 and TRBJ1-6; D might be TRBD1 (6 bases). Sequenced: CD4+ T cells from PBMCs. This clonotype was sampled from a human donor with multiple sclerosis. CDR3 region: CASSLGTQGGGSPLHF. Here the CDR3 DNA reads TGTGCCAGCAGCTTGGGTACACAGGGCGGTGGTTCACCCCTCCACTTT.